Shown below are 18 T cell receptor beta chains from a single sample sequenced in a study of T cell repertoires in cytomegalovirus infection. From the reads, TCRdb called clonotypes with MiXCR, one entry per CDR3 protein. Of about 900,000 distinct CDR3 sequences in the sample, 30% to 40% were seen once. No cognate antigen is known for these TCRs. Sequencing used cultured CD8+ T cells from PBMCs, obtained from culture after CMV antigen stimulation. All receptors come from a human donor in good health (CMV status not recorded). Some clones in this sample may be carry-over from other donors' samples.

The chain joins TRBV24-1 to TRBJ2-2, with a weak D call TRBD1 (6 bases). Germline values: CDR1 KGHDR, CDR2 SFDVKD. Trimming pared 0 bases from V and 7 bases from J, leaving 14 bases between. The CDR3 has 16 amino acids. The CDR3 loop is CATSDLSDRDIGELFF. As DNA, the CDR3 is TGTGCCACCAGTGATTTGTCTGATCGGGACATCGGGGAGCTGTTTTTT.

The chain links TRBV15 to TRBJ2-7; the match to TRBD1 covers 7 bases. The germline V gene has CDR1 LNHNV and CDR2 YYDKDF (reference sequence). The CDR3 has 14 residues. J gave up 2 bases and V 3 bases, and 4 bases lay outside the gene matches. As DNA, the CDR3 is TGTGCCACCAGCAGTGTGGACAGGACCTACGAGCAGTACTTC. It specifies CATSSVDRTYEQYF.

Worth noting for this clonotype: One end of the junction varies from germline; a read error may be responsible. This chain joins TRBV7-7 and TRBJ2-1, with 15 bases lining up with TRBD2. Germline CDR1 and CDR2: SSHAT and FNYEAQ (reference sequence). This CDR3 spans 16 amino acids. CDR3 sequence reads: CASSMGLAGGEYEQFF. In DNA, the CDR3 is TGTGCTAGCAGCATGGGACTAGCGGGGGGCGAGTATGAGCAGTTCTTC.

This clonotype came up a few times. CDR3: CASSLGGQHRSGANVLTF. As DNA, the CDR3 is TGTGCCAGCAGTTTAGGGGGGCAGCACCGCTCTGGGGCCAACGTCCTGACTTTC. V gene TRBV12-3 or TRBV12-4 combines with J gene TRBJ2-6, with a possible D match to TRBD1 (6 bases). Trimming left V 1 base short and J 0 bases short, with 13 bases between. This CDR3 is 18 amino acids long.

This sequence joins TRBV2 and TRBJ1-2; D gene uncertain. Germline V gene data show CDR1 as SNHLY and CDR2 as FYNNEI. The CDR3 is made up of 13 amino acids. With 7 bases removed from V and 4 bases from J, the gap between germline ends came to 13 bases. The CDR3 nucleotides read TGTGCCAGCATTGAGACGGATGGCTATGGCTACACCTTC. Translated: CASIETDGYGYTF.

Only a few counts were recorded for this clonotype. This chain links TRBV25-1 with TRBJ1-6; possibly TRBD1 for D (5 bases). With 5 bases removed from V and 0 bases from J, the gap between germline ends came to 14 bases. The CDR3 has 17 residues. The V gene's germline CDR1 is MGHDK and CDR2 SYGVNS. DNA of the CDR3: TGTGCCAGCAGTCGGGGCGAGCTTATCTCCTATAATTCACCCCTCCACTTT. Translated, it gives CASSRGELISYNSPLHF.

The V and J genes are TRBV27 and TRBJ2-3; 10 nucleotides line up with TRBD2. CDR1 is MNHEY and CDR2 is SMNVEV in the germline V gene (reference sequence). J lost 5 bases, V lost 5 bases, and 7 bases had no gene match. The CDR3 sequence is 15 residues long. This CDR3 is CASSTLAGAGDTQYF. In nucleotides, the CDR3 is TGTGCCAGCAGTACCCTAGCGGGGGCGGGAGATACGCAGTATTTT.

The chain is built from TRBV12-3 or TRBV12-4 and TRBJ2-3, with TRBD2 matching over 8 bases. V was clipped by 5 bases and J by 1 base; unmatched bases: 14. The CDR3 length is 18 residues. For the CDR3, the DNA is TGTGCCAGCAGTCCACCGGGACTAGTAGGGGAACGCACAGATACGCAGTATTTT. This translates into CASSPPGLVGERTDTQYF.

This clonotype was picked up many times. CDR3 region: CASGPPGLYTGELFF. The DNA of the CDR3 is TGTGCCAGCGGGCCGCCGGGACTTTACACCGGGGAGCTGTTTTTT. The V and J genes are TRBV27 and TRBJ2-2; tentative D call: TRBD2 (6 bases). Germline CDR1 is MNHEY and CDR2 is SMNVEV (reference sequence). The V gene lost 8 bases and the J gene lost 3 bases, with 16 bases spanning the gap. The CDR3 has 15 amino acids.

A few counts support this clonotype. The rearrangement uses TRBV4-2 and TRBJ1-5; D uncertain. The V gene's germline CDR1 is LGHNA and CDR2 YNFKEQ. The CDR3 has 16 residues. Trimming shortened V by 0 bases and J by 0 bases, and 9 bases separated the two germline ends. The CDR3 bases are TGTGCCAGCAGCCAAGATGAGATGAGTAGCAATCAGCCCCAGCATTTT. Its protein product is CASSQDEMSSNQPQHF.

This clonotype was observed a few times. The chain carries TRBV27 and TRBJ2-2; D perhaps matches TRBD1 (5 bases). V lost 5 bases and J lost 6, with 10 bases in between. Germline CDR1 is MNHEY and CDR2 is SMNVEV (reference sequence). The CDR3 covers 13 residues. CDR3 in DNA: TGTGCCAGCAGTCCCAGGGTTCCCGGGGAGCTGTTTTTT. Protein: CASSPRVPGELFF.

The chain is built from TRBV28 and TRBJ2-7; D is unresolved. The germline V and J ends were trimmed by 0 bases and 2 bases, with 14 bases remaining between them. This CDR3 has 16 residues. CDR1 is MDHEN, CDR2 SYDVKM, per germline. The CDR3 DNA follows: TGTGCCAGCAGTTTATGGGCCAGCTCGCCTACCTACGAGCAGTACGTC. This encodes CASSLWASSPTYEQYV.

The chain couples TRBV4-1 to TRBJ1-3; D gene ambiguous. There are 14 residues in the CDR3. In germline, CDR1 is MGHRA, CDR2 YSYEKL. V was clipped by 5 bases and J by 2 bases, with 10 bases between them. CDR3 DNA sequence: TGCGCCAGCAGCTTAAAAGTAACTGGAAACACCATATATTTT. Encoded protein: CASSLKVTGNTIYF.

This clonotype was recorded once. It may be a read error: a sequence one base away is much more abundant. The gene calls are TRBV7-9 and TRBJ1-2; D not certain. CDR1 SEHNR and CDR2 FQNEAQ come from the germline V gene (reference sequence). There are 16 residues in the CDR3. The CDR3 DNA is TGTGTCAGCAGCTTAGTGAGCGGACCGACGCTCTATGGCTACACCTTC. Translation: CVSSLVSGPTLYGYTF.

The chain links TRBV29-1 to TRBJ2-1, with D tentatively TRBD1 or TRBD2 (7 bases each). With 3 bases removed from V and 7 bases from J, the gap between germline ends came to 16 bases. This CDR3 comprises 14 residues. CDR1 and CDR2 from the germline V gene are SQVTM and ANQGSEA. Written as DNA, the CDR3 is TGCAGCGTTGATTGGACGGGGGGACAGAATGAGCAGTTCTTC. Translation: CSVDWTGGQNEQFF.

This chain uses TRBV6-2 or TRBV6-3 with TRBJ1-1; unclear D gene. Germline CDR1 MNHEY, CDR2 SVGEGT. This CDR3 is 13 amino acids long. The ends were cut back, 4 bases at V and 2 bases at J, with 8 bases in the middle. The DNA of the CDR3 is TGTGCCAGCAGTTGGGCCAGTAACACTGAAGCTTTCTTT. Translated: CASSWASNTEAFF.

This clonotype was observed at least ten times. The V gene is TRBV6-1, the J gene TRBJ2-7; 8 positions agree with TRBD1. V was clipped by 10 bases and J by 11 bases; unmatched bases: 7. Germline assignment: CDR1 MNHNS and CDR2 SASEGT. CDR3 length: 10 amino acids. The CDR3 sequence is CATTGQGKYV. In DNA form, the CDR3 reads TGTGCCACCACCGGACAGGGAAAGTACGTC.

The CDR3 DNA sequence: TGTGCCAGCAGCGGGACAGCTGGGGACTATGGCTACACCTTC. Its protein product is CASSGTAGDYGYTF. The genes are TRBV7-2 and TRBJ1-2, with 7 bases lining up with TRBD1. With 5 bases clipped from V and 3 bases from J, the junction kept 6 bases outside the gene matches. Germline V lookup: CDR1 SGHTA, CDR2 FQGNSA. CDR3 size: 14 residues.